Reported below is one T cell receptor (beta chain). In this sample, this clone turned up once. This receptor's antigen is unknown. Base qualities are not recorded, but no much larger clone differs from it by a single base. Genomic DNA was extracted from sorted cells for sequencing of the TCRbeta CDR3 region. The immunoSEQ Assay was used to sequence the TCRbeta CDR3 regions. TCRdb took over this immuneACCESS table, retaining in-frame rearrangements with V and J assigned. Such tables are incomplete; in checked studies, under half of the missing clones stem from an unresolved V gene, and the remainder is unexplained. Within this sample are about 77,000 clones, with over 75% of them counted one time only. Clones ranked in the top ten supply 0.6% to 0.8% of the sample. This sample stems from a study of OX40 agonist ivuxolimab in advanced cancers. At the level of the whole study: Ivuxolimab, which targeted the costimulatory receptor OX40 (CD134), was an agonistic, fully human IgG2 monoclonal antibody. The paper reports the monotherapy dose-escalation portion (N of about 51 patients) of the phase I ivuxolimab trial. Patients were allowed to have had prior anti-PD-1, anti-PD-L1 or anti-CTLA-4 therapy, and 40% to 45% of the dose-escalation patients had been treated with checkpoint inhibitors. Intravenous ivuxolimab was administered to patients every 2 weeks at six dose levels: 0.01, 0.1, 0.3, 1.5, 3 and 10 mg/kg. Among the 50 to 55 dose-escalation patients, approximately 20 had hepatocellular carcinoma, around 15 melanoma, 9 renal cell carcinoma and 9 head and neck cancer. Partial responses were achieved by three dose-escalation patients, of whom one had hepatocellular carcinoma and two had cutaneous melanoma. A male proportion of roughly 80% and a mean age of roughly 58 years, ranging from 23 to 79, were recorded for the dose-escalation cohort. The purpose of peripheral TCRbeta sequencing was to test whether ivuxolimab changed TCR sequence diversity and led to clonal T-cell expansion.

The full study reports these points: On average, CD8+ T cells showed more expanded clones than CD4+ T cells after ivuxolimab. Clonal expansion of both CD4+ and CD8+ blood T cells was observed from baseline to week 6 at doses 0.1 to 3.0 mg/kg. In the 0.1-3.0 mg/kg groups, partial responders had among the lowest normalized peripheral clonal expansion, particularly in CD8+ T cells. Low levels of normalized T-cell clonal expansion were also seen in some patients who did not respond. Which antigens the clonally expanded peripheral T cells were specific for was not determined.

The trial excluded patients who had a history of autoimmune disease or were on systemic immunosuppression. Peripheral blood for TCR sequencing was collected from all dose cohorts at baseline, on cycle 4 day 1, and on cycle 7 day 1. Samples came from an open-label, multicenter, first-in-human phase I dose-escalation trial of ivuxolimab. Adults with locally advanced or metastatic melanoma, renal cell, hepatocellular, or head and neck squamous cell carcinoma were enrolled in the trial. CD4+ and CD8+ T cells were sorted separately from peripheral blood before TCR sequencing. Deletion took 4 bases off V and 1 base off J, with a span of 13 bases between the germline ends. The cysteine opens and the phenylalanine closes a CDR3 of 15 amino acids. The CDR3 DNA has 45 bases and is translated from base 1. Sequences SGHVS (CDR1) and FNYEAQ (CDR2) are obtained from the germline V gene.

The rearranged chain carries TRBV7-6 and TRBJ2-5; no D segment can be confidently identified. The clonotype originates from an adult with an advanced solid tumor such as melanoma, head and neck, liver or kidney cancer. The sequenced sample was CD4+ or CD8+ T cells sorted from blood, obtained in a trial of the OX40 agonist ivuxolimab. The nucleotide sequence reads TGTGCCAGCAGCTCACCGAGCTGGCCCCAAGAGACCCAGTACTTC. Its protein reads: CASSSPSWPQETQYF.